One T cell receptor (beta chain) is described in this entry. V was clipped by 0 bases and J by 3 bases, with 14 bases between them. The CDR3 runs 17 residues. In germline, CDR1 is MNHEY, CDR2 SMNVEV (reference sequence). The table came from immunoSEQ multiplex PCR; TCRdb's copy has only in-frame clones and leaves some out. This table has 100,000 to 150,000 clones, about 80% appearing once. The source of the sample is a study of blood T cell repertoires in COVID-19. Study details: COVID-19 samples collected from the United States, Italy and Spain covered acute and convalescent phases.

V gene TRBV27 combines with J gene TRBJ1-4; D is possibly TRBD1 (5 bases). The sample comprised peripheral blood. The receptor comes from a woman in her fifties or sixties with acute or convalescent COVID-19. The CDR3 region is CASSLSGRVLSNEKLFF. CDR3 nucleotides: TGTGCCAGCAGTTTATCGGGCAGGGTTCTGTCTAATGAAAAACTGTTTTTT.